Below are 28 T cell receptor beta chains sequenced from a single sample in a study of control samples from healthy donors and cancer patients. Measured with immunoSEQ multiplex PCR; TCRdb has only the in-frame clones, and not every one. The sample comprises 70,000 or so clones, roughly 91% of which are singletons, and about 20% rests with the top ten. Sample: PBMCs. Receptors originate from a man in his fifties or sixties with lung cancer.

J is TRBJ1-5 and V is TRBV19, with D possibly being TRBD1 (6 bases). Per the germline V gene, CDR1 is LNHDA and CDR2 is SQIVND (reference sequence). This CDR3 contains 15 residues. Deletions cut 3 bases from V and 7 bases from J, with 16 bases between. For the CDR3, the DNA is TGTGCCAGTAGTATCCTGGGGGCTAAGACGCAGCCCCAGCATTTT. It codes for CASSILGAKTQPQHF. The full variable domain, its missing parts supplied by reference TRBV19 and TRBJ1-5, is DGGITQSPKYLFRKEGQNVTLSCEQNLNHDAMYWYRQDPGQGLRLIYYSQIVNDFQKGDIAEGYSVSREKKESFPLTVTSAQKNPTAFYLCASSILGAKTQPQHFGDGTRLSIL.

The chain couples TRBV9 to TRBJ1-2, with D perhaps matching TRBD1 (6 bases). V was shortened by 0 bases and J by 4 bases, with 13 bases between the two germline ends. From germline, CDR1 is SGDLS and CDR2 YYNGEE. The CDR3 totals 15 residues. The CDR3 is CASSVDEGQSYGYTF. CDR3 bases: TGTGCCAGCAGCGTAGACGAAGGACAGTCCTATGGCTACACCTTC.

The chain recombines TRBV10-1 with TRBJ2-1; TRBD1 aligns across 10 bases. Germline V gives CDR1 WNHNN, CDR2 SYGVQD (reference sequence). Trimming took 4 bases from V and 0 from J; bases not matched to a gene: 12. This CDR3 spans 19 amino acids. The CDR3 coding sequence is TGCGCCAGCAGTGGATCGGGGACAGGGGAAAAAGTCTCCTACAATGAGCAGTTCTTC. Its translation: CASSGSGTGEKVSYNEQFF.

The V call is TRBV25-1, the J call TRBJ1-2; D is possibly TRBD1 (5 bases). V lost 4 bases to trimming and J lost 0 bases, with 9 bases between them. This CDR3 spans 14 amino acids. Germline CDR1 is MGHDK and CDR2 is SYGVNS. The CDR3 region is CASSVPGSNYGYTF. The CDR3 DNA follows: TGTGCCAGCAGTGTGCCAGGGTCTAACTATGGCTACACCTTC.

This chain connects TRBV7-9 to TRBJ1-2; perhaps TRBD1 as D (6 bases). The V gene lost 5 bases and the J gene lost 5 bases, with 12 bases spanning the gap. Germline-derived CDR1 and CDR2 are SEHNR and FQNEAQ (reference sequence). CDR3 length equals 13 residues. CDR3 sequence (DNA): TGTGCCAGCAGCCCCCGGACAGCGTATGGCTACACCTTC. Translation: CASSPRTAYGYTF. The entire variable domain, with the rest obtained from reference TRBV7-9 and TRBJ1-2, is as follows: DTGVSQNPRHKITKRGQNVTFRCDPISEHNRLYWYRQTLGQGPEFLTYFQNEAQLEKSRLLSDRFSAERPKGSFSTLEIQRTEQGDSAMYLCASSPRTAYGYTFGSGTRLTVV.

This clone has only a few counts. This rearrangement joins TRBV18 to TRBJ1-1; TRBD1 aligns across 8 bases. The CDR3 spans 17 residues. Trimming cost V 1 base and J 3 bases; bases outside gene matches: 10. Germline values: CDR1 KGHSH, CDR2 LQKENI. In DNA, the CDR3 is TGTGCCAGCTCACCACAATCCGGACAGGGCGGGCACACTGAAGCTTTCTTT. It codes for CASSPQSGQGGHTEAFF.

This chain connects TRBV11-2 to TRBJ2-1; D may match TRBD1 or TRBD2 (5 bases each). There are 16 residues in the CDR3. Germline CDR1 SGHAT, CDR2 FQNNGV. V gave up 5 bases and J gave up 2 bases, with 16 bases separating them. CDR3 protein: CASSPPGASPYNEQFF. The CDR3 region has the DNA TGTGCCAGCAGCCCCCCTGGGGCTAGCCCCTACAATGAGCAGTTCTTC.

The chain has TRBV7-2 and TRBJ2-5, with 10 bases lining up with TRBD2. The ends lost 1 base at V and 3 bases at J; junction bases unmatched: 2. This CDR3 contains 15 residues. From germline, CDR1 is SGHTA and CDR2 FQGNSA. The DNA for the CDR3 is TGTGCCAGCAGCTTAGTAGGGACTAGCGAAGAGACCCAGTACTTC. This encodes CASSLVGTSEETQYF.

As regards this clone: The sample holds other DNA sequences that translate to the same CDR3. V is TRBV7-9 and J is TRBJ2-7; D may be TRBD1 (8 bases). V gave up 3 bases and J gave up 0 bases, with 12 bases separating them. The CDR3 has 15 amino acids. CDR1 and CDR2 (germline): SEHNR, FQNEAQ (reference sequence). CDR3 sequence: CASSLSGTGSYEQYF. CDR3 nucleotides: TGTGCCAGCAGCTTGAGCGGGACAGGCTCCTACGAGCAGTACTTC.

The DNA of the CDR3 is TGTGCCAGCAGCCCTAGAGGCGGGACAGGGGTATTGGAGCAGTACTTC. Translating gives CASSPRGGTGVLEQYF. This chain links TRBV9 with TRBJ2-7, with TRBD1 matching over 10 bases. Germline CDR1 is SGDLS and CDR2 is YYNGEE. The ends lost 4 bases at V and 7 bases at J; junction bases unmatched: 14. The CDR3 sequence is 16 residues long. The full variable domain, rest sourced from reference TRBV9 and TRBJ2-7, is DSGVTQTPKHLITATGQRVTLRCSPRSGDLSVYWYQQSLDQGLQFLIQYYNGEERAKGNILERFSAQQFPDLHSELNLSSLELGDSALYFCASSPRGGTGVLEQYFGPGTRLTVT.

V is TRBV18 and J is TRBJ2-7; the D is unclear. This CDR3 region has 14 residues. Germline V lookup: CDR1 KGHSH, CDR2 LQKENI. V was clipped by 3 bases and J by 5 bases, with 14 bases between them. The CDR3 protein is CASSPRAGSHEQYF. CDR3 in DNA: TGTGCCAGCTCACCCCGGGCAGGATCACACGAGCAGTACTTC.

The CDR3 spells CASSVARGGTDTQYF. CDR3 sequence (DNA): TGTGCCAGCAGCGTAGCGAGGGGTGGCACAGATACGCAGTATTTT. V usage is TRBV9 and J usage is TRBJ2-3, with D perhaps assigned TRBD1 or TRBD2 (5 bases each). V shed 0 bases and J shed 1 base, with 9 bases lying between them. In germline, CDR1 is SGDLS, CDR2 YYNGEE. The CDR3 length is 15 residues.

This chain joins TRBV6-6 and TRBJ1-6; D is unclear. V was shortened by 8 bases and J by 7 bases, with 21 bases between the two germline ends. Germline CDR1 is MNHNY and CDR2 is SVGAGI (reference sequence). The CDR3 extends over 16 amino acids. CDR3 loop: CASGKSEEVSNSPLHF. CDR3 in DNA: TGTGCCAGCGGAAAATCGGAGGAGGTTTCAAATTCACCCCTCCACTTT.

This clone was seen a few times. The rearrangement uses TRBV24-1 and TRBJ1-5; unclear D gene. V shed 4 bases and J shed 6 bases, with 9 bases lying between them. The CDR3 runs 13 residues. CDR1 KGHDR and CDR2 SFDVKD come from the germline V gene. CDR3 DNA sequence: TGTGCCACCAGTGAAACCCGGGGTCAGCCCCAGCATTTT. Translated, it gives CATSETRGQPQHF.

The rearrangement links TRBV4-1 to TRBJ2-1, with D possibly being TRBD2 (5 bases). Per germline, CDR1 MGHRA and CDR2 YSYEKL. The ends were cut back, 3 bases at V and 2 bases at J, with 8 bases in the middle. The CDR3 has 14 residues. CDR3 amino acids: CASSQRAPYNEQFF. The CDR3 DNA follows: TGCGCCAGCAGCCAGAGGGCCCCCTACAATGAGCAGTTCTTC.

CDR3 sequence reads: CASSEGQTYEQYF. For the CDR3, the DNA is TGTGCCAGCAGTGAAGGGCAGACCTACGAGCAGTACTTC. The gene calls are TRBV2 and TRBJ2-7; D gene unclear. The CDR3 is 13 amino acids. The germline V gene encodes CDR1 SNHLY and CDR2 FYNNEI. The ends were cut back, 1 base at V and 2 bases at J, with 6 bases in the middle.

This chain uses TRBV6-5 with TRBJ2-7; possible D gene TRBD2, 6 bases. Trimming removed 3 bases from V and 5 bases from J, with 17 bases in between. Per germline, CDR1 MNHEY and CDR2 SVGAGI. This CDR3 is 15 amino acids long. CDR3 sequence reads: CASSYTRGLRDEQYF. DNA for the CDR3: TGTGCCAGCAGTTATACGCGGGGCCTAAGGGACGAGCAGTACTTC.

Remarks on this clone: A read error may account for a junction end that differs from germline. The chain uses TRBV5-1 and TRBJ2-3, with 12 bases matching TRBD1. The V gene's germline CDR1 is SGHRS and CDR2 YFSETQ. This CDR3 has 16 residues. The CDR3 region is CASSRSGTGGTYTQYF. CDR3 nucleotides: TGCGCCAGCAGCCGAAGCGGGACAGGGGGCACATATACGCAGTATTTT.

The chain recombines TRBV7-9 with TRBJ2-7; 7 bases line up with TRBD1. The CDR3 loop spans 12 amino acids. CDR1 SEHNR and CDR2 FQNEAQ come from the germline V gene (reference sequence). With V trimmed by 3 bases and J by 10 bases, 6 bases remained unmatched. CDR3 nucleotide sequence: TGTGCCAGCAGCTTGGGACAGTTCGATCAGTACTTC. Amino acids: CASSLGQFDQYF.

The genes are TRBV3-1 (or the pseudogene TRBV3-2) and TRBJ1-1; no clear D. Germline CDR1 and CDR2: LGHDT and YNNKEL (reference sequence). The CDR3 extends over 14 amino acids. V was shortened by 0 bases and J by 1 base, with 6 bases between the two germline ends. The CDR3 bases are TGTGCCAGCAGCCAAGATATCAAGAACACTGAAGCTTTCTTT. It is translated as CASSQDIKNTEAFF.

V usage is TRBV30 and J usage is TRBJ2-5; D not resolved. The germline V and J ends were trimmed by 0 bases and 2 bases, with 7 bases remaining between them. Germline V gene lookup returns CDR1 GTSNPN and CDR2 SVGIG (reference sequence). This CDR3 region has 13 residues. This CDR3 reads CAWSVARQETQYF. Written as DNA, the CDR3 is TGTGCCTGGAGTGTGGCCAGGCAAGAGACCCAGTACTTC.

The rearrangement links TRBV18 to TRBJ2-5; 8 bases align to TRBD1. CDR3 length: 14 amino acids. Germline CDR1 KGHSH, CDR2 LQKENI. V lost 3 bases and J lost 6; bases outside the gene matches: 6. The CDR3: CASSPGQGAKTQYF. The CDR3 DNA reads TGTGCCAGCTCACCCGGCCAGGGGGCAAAGACCCAGTACTTC. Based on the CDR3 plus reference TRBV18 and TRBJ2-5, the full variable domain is NAGVMQNPRHLVRRRGQEARLRCSPMKGHSHVYWYRQLPEEGLKFMVYLQKENIIDESGMPKERFSAEFPKEGPSILRIQQVVRGDSAAYFCASSPGQGAKTQYFGPGTRLLVL.

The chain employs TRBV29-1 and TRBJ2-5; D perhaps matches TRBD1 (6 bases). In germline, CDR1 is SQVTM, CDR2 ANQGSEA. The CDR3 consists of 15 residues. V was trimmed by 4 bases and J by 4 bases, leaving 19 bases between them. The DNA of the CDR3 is TGCAGCGTTGGGCCGGCAGGGGAAAGCGGAGAGACCCAGTACTTC. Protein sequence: CSVGPAGESGETQYF.

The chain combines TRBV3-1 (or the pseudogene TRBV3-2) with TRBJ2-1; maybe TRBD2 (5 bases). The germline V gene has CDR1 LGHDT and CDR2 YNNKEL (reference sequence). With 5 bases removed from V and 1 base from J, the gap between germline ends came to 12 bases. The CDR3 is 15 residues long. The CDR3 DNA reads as TGTGCCAGCAGCTCGTCGAGGGATTCCTACAATGAGCAGTTCTTC. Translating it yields CASSSSRDSYNEQFF.

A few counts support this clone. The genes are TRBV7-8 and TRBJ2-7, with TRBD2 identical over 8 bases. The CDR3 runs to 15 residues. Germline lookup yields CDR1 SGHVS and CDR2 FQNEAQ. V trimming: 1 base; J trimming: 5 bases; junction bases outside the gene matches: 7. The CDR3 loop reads CASSLEAGGFDEQYF. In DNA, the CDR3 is TGTGCCAGCAGCTTAGAGGCGGGGGGATTTGACGAGCAGTACTTC.

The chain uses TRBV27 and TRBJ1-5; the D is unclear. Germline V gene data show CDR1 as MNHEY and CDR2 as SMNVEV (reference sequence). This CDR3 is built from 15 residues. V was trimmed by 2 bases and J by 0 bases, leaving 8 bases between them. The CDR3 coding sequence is TGTGCCAGCAGTTTAACGGCACATAGCAATCAGCCCCAGCATTTT. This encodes CASSLTAHSNQPQHF.

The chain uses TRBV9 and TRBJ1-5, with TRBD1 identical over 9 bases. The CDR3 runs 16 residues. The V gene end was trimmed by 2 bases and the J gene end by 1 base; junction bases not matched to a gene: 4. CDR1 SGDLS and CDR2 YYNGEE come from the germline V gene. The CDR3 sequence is CASSVTGTGSNQPQHF. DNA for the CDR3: TGTGCCAGCAGCGTCACCGGGACAGGGAGCAATCAGCCCCAGCATTTT.

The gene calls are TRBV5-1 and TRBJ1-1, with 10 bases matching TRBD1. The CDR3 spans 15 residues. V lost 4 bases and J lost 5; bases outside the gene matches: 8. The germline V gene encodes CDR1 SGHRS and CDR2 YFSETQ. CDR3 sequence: CASSPDRGDQTEAFF. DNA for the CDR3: TGCGCCAGCAGCCCGGACAGGGGGGATCAAACTGAAGCTTTCTTT.